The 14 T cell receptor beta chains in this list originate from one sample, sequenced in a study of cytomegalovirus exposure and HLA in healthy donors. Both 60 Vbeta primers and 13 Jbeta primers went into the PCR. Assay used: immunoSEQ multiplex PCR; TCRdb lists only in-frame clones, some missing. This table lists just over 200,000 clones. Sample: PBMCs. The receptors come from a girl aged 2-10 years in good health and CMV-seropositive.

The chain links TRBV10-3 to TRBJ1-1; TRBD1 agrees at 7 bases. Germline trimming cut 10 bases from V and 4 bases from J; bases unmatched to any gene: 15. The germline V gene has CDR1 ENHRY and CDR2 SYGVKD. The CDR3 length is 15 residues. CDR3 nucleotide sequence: TGTGCCACAGGGGTTAAGGGGGCAGGGGGCACTGAAGCTTTCTTT. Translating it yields CATGVKGAGGTEAFF.

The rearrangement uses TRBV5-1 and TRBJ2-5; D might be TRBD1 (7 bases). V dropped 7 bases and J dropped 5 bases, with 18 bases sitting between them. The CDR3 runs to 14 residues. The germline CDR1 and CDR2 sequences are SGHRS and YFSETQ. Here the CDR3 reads CASGQATGRETQYF. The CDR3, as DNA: TGCGCCAGCGGACAGGCCACAGGGAGGGAGACCCAGTACTTC.

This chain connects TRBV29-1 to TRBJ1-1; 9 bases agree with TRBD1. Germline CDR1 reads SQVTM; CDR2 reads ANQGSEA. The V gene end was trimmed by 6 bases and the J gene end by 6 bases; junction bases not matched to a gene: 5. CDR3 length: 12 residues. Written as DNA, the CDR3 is TGCAGCGTGCCGGGACAGGGACCTGAAGCTTTCTTT. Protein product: CSVPGQGPEAFF. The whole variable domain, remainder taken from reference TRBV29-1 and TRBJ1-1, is SAVISQKPSRDICQRGTSLTIQCQVDSQVTMMFWYRQQPGQSLTLIATANQGSEATYESGFVIDKFPISRPNLTFSTLTVSNMSPEDSSIYLCSVPGQGPEAFFGQGTRLTVV.

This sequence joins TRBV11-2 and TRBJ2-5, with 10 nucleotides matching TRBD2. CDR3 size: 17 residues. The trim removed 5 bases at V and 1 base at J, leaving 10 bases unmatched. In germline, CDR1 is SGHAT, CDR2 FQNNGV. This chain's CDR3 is CASSPRQLAGRQETQYF. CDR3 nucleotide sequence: TGTGCCAGCAGCCCACGACAACTAGCGGGGCGCCAAGAGACCCAGTACTTC.

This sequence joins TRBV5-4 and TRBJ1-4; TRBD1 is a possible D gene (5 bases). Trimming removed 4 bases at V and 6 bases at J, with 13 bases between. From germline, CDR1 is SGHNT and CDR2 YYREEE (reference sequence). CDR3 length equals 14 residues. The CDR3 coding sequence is TGTGCCAGCAGCCTCCAGGGAGGGGATGAAAAACTGTTTTTT. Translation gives CASSLQGGDEKLFF.

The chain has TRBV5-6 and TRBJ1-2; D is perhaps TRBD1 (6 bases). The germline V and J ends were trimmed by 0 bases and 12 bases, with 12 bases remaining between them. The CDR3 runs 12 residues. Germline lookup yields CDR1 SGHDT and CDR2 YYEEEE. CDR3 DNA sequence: TGTGCCAGCAGCTTGGAACAGGGTCGAAACACCTTC. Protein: CASSLEQGRNTF. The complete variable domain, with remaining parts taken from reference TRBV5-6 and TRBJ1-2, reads DAGVTQSPTHLIKTRGQQVTLRCSPKSGHDTVSWYQQALGQGPQFIFQYYEEEERQRGNFPDRFSGHQFPNYSSELNVNALLLGDSALYLCASSLEQGRNTFGSGTRLTVV.

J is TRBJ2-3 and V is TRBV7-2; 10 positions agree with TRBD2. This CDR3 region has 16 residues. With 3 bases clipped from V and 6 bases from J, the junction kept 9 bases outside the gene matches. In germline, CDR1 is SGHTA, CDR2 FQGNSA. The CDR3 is CASSFGLAGGGDTQYF. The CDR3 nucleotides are TGTGCCAGCAGCTTCGGATTAGCGGGGGGCGGGGATACGCAGTATTTT.

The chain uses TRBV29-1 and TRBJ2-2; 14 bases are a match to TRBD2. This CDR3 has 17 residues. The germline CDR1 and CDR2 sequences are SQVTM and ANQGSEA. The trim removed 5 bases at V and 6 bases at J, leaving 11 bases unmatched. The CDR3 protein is CSVWRGLAGEGSGELFF. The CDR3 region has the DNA TGCAGCGTTTGGAGGGGACTAGCGGGAGAGGGCTCCGGGGAGCTGTTTTTT.

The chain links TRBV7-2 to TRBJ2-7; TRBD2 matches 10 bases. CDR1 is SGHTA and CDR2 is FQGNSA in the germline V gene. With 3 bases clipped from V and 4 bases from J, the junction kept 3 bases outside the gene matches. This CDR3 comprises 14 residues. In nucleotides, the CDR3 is TGTGCCAGCAGCTTGCTAGCGGGAGCTTACGAGCAGTACTTC. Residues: CASSLLAGAYEQYF.

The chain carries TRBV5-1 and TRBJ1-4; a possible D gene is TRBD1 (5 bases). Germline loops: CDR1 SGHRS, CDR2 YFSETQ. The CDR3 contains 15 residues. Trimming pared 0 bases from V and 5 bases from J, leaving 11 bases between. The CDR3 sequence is CASSLAGEGNEKLFF. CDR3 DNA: TGCGCCAGCAGCTTGGCCGGGGAGGGGAATGAAAAACTGTTTTTT. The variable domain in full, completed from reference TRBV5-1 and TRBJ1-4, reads KAGVTQTPRYLIKTRGQQVTLSCSPISGHRSVSWYQQTPGQGLQFLFEYFSETQRNKGNFPGRFSGRQFSNSRSEMNVSTLELGDSALYLCASSLAGEGNEKLFFGSGTQLSVL.

CDR3 sequence (DNA): TGTGCCAGCTCCCCACTCGACAGGCCCCAATTCTCCGCTTTCTTT. As protein: CASSPLDRPQFSAFF. This sequence joins TRBV25-1 and TRBJ1-1; D may be TRBD1 (6 bases). The CDR3 length is 15 residues. V was cut by 8 bases and J by 11 bases, with 27 bases left in between. Germline lookup yields CDR1 MGHDK and CDR2 SYGVNS.

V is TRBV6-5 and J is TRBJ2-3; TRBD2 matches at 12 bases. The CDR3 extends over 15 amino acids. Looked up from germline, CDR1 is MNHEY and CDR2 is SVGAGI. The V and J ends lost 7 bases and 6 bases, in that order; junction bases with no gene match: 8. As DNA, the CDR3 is TGTGCCAGCACCATAACTAGCGGGAGGTCGGATACGCAGTATTTT. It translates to CASTITSGRSDTQYF.

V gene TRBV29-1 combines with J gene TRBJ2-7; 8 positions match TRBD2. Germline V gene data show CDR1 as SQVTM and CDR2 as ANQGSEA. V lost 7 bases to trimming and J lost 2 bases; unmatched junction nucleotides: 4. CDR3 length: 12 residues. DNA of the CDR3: TGCAGCGGGGGGACTAGACCCTACGAGCAGTACTTC. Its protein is CSGGTRPYEQYF.

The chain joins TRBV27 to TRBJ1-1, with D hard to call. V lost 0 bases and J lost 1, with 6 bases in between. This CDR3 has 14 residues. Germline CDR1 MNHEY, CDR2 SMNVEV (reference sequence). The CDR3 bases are TGTGCCAGCAGTTTATCCAATCCGAACACTGAAGCTTTCTTT. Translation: CASSLSNPNTEAFF.